Detailed here is one TCR beta chain. Its antigen is as yet unknown. The sample originates from a study of shared clonotypes between healthy human individuals. On the study more broadly: Each donor's CD4 naive and CD4 memory cells filled three plates apiece, CD8 naive two, and CD8 memory one. Findings and caveats of the study: Memory subsets generally showed smaller estimated richness than naive subsets did.

Germline V gene lookup returns CDR1 MNHEY and CDR2 SMNVEV (reference sequence). V lost 6 bases and J 7 bases, leaving 15 bases between the germline ends. The CDR3 extends over 13 amino acids. Sequenced by immunoSEQ multiplex PCR; TCRdb stores in-frame clones only, minus some. The data hold about 2 million clones, with roughly 94% observed a single time. This TCR came from a man aged 18 to 30 in good health. The sample consisted of naive CD4+ T cells sorted from blood. Subset denoted: CD45RA+ positively selected. The rearrangement joins TRBV27 to TRBJ1-2, with D possibly being TRBD1 (5 bases). For the CDR3, the DNA is TGTGCCAGCAGGTTACCGGGGGGTGGTGGCTACACCTTC. Translation: CASRLPGGGGYTF.